The sample holds a few counts of the clone carrying this T cell receptor (beta chain). Its antigen remains unidentified. This specimen comes from a study of response to subunit inactivated influenza vaccine. General study points: It was the authors' suggestion that each seasonal influenza vaccination recruits few new T cells.

The length of the CDR3 is 16 residues. Germline trimming cut 6 bases from V and 0 bases from J; bases unmatched to any gene: 7. CDR1 is MNHNS and CDR2 is SASEGT in the germline V gene. TCRdb used MiXCR to reprocess the RT-PCR reads, holding one entry per CDR3 protein. Of a few hundred thousand distinct CDR3 sequences listed, roughly 15% were seen once; the top ten hold over 8.5%. The sample was PBMCs from blood, taken roughly 12 days after vaccination. V usage is TRBV6-1 and J usage is TRBJ2-1, with 8 bases lining up with TRBD2. The sequence was collected from a man aged 45-65 years who received an inactivated influenza vaccine. The CDR3 region is CASRQRGLNSYNEQFF. The CDR3 DNA sequence: TGTGCCAGCAGGCAGCGGGGGCTAAACTCCTACAATGAGCAGTTCTTC.